Listed here are 18 T cell receptor beta chains from one sample, sequenced in a study of shared clonotypes between healthy human individuals. The method was immunoSEQ multiplex PCR; TCRdb's version includes in-frame clones alone and lacks a portion of them. The profile shows 2 million to 2.5 million clones, 90% to 95% of them singletons. Sequenced input: naive CD4+ T cells from PBMCs. As to subset: CD45RA+ positively selected. These receptors came from a man younger than 30 in good health. Some clones in this sample may be carry-over from other donors' samples.

This chain uses TRBV18 with TRBJ1-3; possibly TRBD1 for D (5 bases). Germline CDR1 and CDR2: KGHSH and LQKENI. The V end was cut by 2 bases, the J end by 4 bases, with 12 bases between. This CDR3 is built from 15 residues. Here the CDR3 reads CASSPLQVPGNTIYF. In DNA form, the CDR3 reads TGTGCCAGCTCACCATTACAGGTTCCGGGAAACACCATATATTTT.

For this clone: Other DNA sequences within the sample encode an identical CDR3. The genes are TRBV6-5 and TRBJ2-2; no firm D call. V lost 5 bases, J lost 6 bases, and 4 bases lay in between. The CDR3 has 11 residues. Germline assignment: CDR1 MNHEY and CDR2 SVGAGI. In DNA, the CDR3 is TGTGCCAGCAGTCGATCCGGGGAGCTGTTTTTT. The encoded protein is CASSRSGELFF.

The V gene is TRBV7-9, the J gene TRBJ1-1; D is perhaps TRBD1 (6 bases). This CDR3 has 13 residues. Trimming took 4 bases from V and 1 from J, leaving 7 bases between them. The germline CDR1 and CDR2 sequences are SEHNR and FQNEAQ (reference sequence). CDR3 in DNA: TGTGCCAGCAGCTGGACAGCGAACACTGAAGCTTTCTTT. It codes for CASSWTANTEAFF.

The rearrangement links TRBV2 to TRBJ2-2, with D perhaps matching TRBD1 or TRBD2 (6 bases each). The germline gives CDR1 SNHLY, CDR2 FYNNEI. The CDR3 has 14 residues. Trimming left V 8 bases short and J 7 bases short, with 17 bases between. The CDR3 protein is CASGRQGQGGELFF. In DNA form, the CDR3 reads TGTGCCAGCGGGAGGCAGGGGCAGGGCGGGGAGCTGTTTTTT.

The V and J genes are TRBV6-5 and TRBJ1-1, with 7 bases lining up with TRBD1. CDR1 MNHEY and CDR2 SVGAGI come from the germline V gene. The J segment lost 1 base and the V segment lost 0 bases, leaving 2 bases of the junction unmatched. The CDR3 is made up of 15 amino acids. CDR3: CASSYSNRGNTEAFF. DNA for the CDR3: TGTGCCAGCAGTTACTCGAACAGGGGGAACACTGAAGCTTTCTTT.

V gene TRBV11-2 combines with J gene TRBJ2-2, with D unclear. Trimming pared 5 bases from V and 4 bases from J, leaving 11 bases between. The germline gives CDR1 SGHAT, CDR2 FQNNGV. The CDR3 consists of 14 residues. DNA for the CDR3: TGTGCCAGCAGCCCCCGGGTCCCCACCGGGGAGCTGTTTTTT. The encoded protein is CASSPRVPTGELFF.

The chain combines TRBV6-5 with TRBJ2-1; the D is unclear. Trimming took off 2 bases at V and 10 bases at J, with 6 bases between the two ends. CDR1 and CDR2 (germline): MNHEY, SVGAGI. This CDR3 has 11 amino acids. The CDR3 sequence: CASSYKGEQFF. The CDR3 nucleotides read TGTGCCAGCAGTTACAAGGGCGAGCAGTTCTTC.

The genes are TRBV5-6 and TRBJ2-2; D remains ambiguous. This CDR3 comprises 16 residues. The V gene's germline CDR1 is SGHDT and CDR2 YYEEEE. The V gene lost 2 bases and the J gene lost 0 bases, with 11 bases spanning the gap. CDR3 in DNA: TGTGCCAGCAGCTTCTTCCGTGGAACGAACACCGGGGAGCTGTTTTTT. Translating gives CASSFFRGTNTGELFF.

The rearrangement joins TRBV5-1 to TRBJ2-2; D perhaps matches TRBD2 (7 bases). The CDR3 is made up of 16 amino acids. V lost 4 bases to trimming and J lost 7 bases, with 20 bases between them. Germline assignment: CDR1 SGHRS and CDR2 YFSETQ. DNA of the CDR3: TGCGCCAGCAGCCCGGTCGTCGGGGGGCAGAGCGGGGAGCTGTTTTTT. Amino acids: CASSPVVGGQSGELFF.

The chain carries TRBV2 and TRBJ1-1; 10 bases fit TRBD1. The CDR3 contains 15 residues. V trimming: 3 bases; J trimming: 2 bases; junction bases outside the gene matches: 3. Per the germline V gene, CDR1 is SNHLY and CDR2 is FYNNEI. CDR3 bases: TGTGCCAGCAGTGACCGACAGGGGGCTAACACTGAAGCTTTCTTT. Translated: CASSDRQGANTEAFF.

This clone showed up just a few times. The V gene is TRBV9, the J gene TRBJ1-4; D unclear. The CDR3 has 13 residues. Deletions cut 4 bases from V and 2 bases from J, with 6 bases between. Germline values: CDR1 SGDLS, CDR2 YYNGEE. CDR3 protein: CASSFGTNEKLFF. DNA for the CDR3: TGTGCCAGCAGCTTTGGGACTAATGAAAAACTGTTTTTT.

This clone was seen a single time. In nucleotides, the CDR3 is TGCGCCAGCAGTTTCTCCCTTAGCGGGAGGGCGACTGGGGCCAACGTCCTGACTTTC. It specifies CASSFSLSGRATGANVLTF. This chain joins TRBV5-1 and TRBJ2-6; 11 nucleotides align to TRBD2. Germline values: CDR1 SGHRS, CDR2 YFSETQ. The CDR3 is 19 residues long. V gave up 5 bases and J gave up 2 bases; unmatched junction bases: 12.

The chain recombines TRBV5-4 with TRBJ2-1; 13 positions match TRBD2. Germline CDR1 and CDR2: SGHNT and YYREEE (reference sequence). This CDR3 is built from 15 residues. The ends lost 1 base at V and 10 bases at J; junction bases unmatched: 5. DNA of the CDR3: TGTGCCAGCAGCTTGAAACTAGCGGGAGGGGAGGAGCAGTTCTTC. It is translated as CASSLKLAGGEEQFF.

This chain connects TRBV5-4 to TRBJ2-2, with 12 bases matching TRBD2. This CDR3 spans 19 amino acids. Trimming at V came to 3 bases and at J to 4 bases, leaving 13 bases not matched to a gene. Germline V gene data show CDR1 as SGHNT and CDR2 as YYREEE (reference sequence). DNA for the CDR3: TGTGCCAGCAGCTGGGGCGGGCTAGCGGGAGGGCCCCCCACCGGGGAGCTGTTTTTT. Translated, it gives CASSWGGLAGGPPTGELFF.

This clone was seen a handful of times. Other DNA sequences in this sample translate to the same CDR3. V is TRBV20-1 and J is TRBJ2-5; unclear D gene. V dropped 3 bases and J dropped 5 bases, with 7 bases sitting between them. The CDR3 spans 11 residues. Germline V gene lookup returns CDR1 DFQATT and CDR2 SNEGSKA (reference sequence). The CDR3 protein is CSARFGETQYF. The CDR3 nucleotides read TGCAGTGCTAGGTTTGGGGAGACCCAGTACTTC.

As for this clone: Other DNA sequences of this sample code for an identical CDR3. The V gene is TRBV5-1, the J gene TRBJ2-7, with D perhaps TRBD2 (5 bases). With 1 base removed from V and 7 bases from J, the gap between germline ends came to 12 bases. The CDR3 loop spans 13 amino acids. The germline V gene encodes CDR1 SGHRS and CDR2 YFSETQ. The CDR3, as DNA: TGCGCCAGCAGCTTGTCGGGGATCGGGGAGCAGTACTTC. It yields the protein CASSLSGIGEQYF.

The CDR3 reads CASSPAGLSGNQPQHF. In nucleotides, the CDR3 is TGTGCCAGCAGCCCCGCGGGCCTGTCGGGCAATCAGCCCCAGCATTTT. The chain links TRBV5-5 to TRBJ1-5; D is unresolved. Germline CDR1 SGHKS, CDR2 YYEKEE (reference sequence). The CDR3 length is 16 residues. V lost 4 bases to trimming and J lost 2 bases, with 16 bases between them. Drawing the rest from reference TRBV5-5 and TRBJ1-5, the complete variable domain is DAGVTQSPTHLIKTRGQQVTLRCSPISGHKSVSWYQQVLGQGPQFIFQYYEKEERGRGNFPDRFSARQFPNYSSELNVNALLLGDSALYLCASSPAGLSGNQPQHFGDGTRLSIL.

The CDR3 is CASSLGKGPTEAFF. CDR3 coding DNA: TGTGCCAGCAGCTTGGGTAAGGGCCCCACTGAAGCTTTCTTT. The chain combines TRBV5-4 with TRBJ1-1; no clear D gene. CDR1 and CDR2 (germline): SGHNT, YYREEE (reference sequence). The V end was cut by 0 bases, the J end by 4 bases, with 10 bases between. The CDR3 is made up of 14 amino acids.